The clone carrying this TCR beta chain was observed at least ten times. Its antigen is currently unknown. At least 3 on the Clinical Activity Score was recorded for ophthalmopathy patients, who also had NOSPECS grade at least 4 and duration under 3 months. The data derive from a study of T cells in Graves' hyperthyroidism and ophthalmopathy. Across the study: Peripheral blood was obtained at initial diagnosis, preceding any treatment. Broader study findings: A model built on 13 V-J features separated ophthalmopathy from stable hyperthyroidism.

Regions amplified from RNA transcripts were the TCR beta CDR3 regions. HTBI primers drove first-round RT-PCR of the TCR CDR3. TCRdb independently ran MiXCR on the multiplex PCR reads; one entry per CDR3 protein. The table shows about 300,000 distinct CDR3 sequences, with roughly a fifth occurring only once. CDR3 size: 12 residues. Trimming left V 4 bases short and J 3 bases short, with 7 bases between. The germline V gene encodes CDR1 MDHEN and CDR2 SYDVKM. Sequencing input: blood. The chain carries TRBV28 and TRBJ2-7; no definite D call. This TCR derives from a man aged 50-60 years with Graves' ophthalmopathy. The CDR3 reads CASSSGYYEQYF. CDR3 nucleotides: TGTGCCAGCAGTTCCGGATACTACGAGCAGTACTTC. Full variable domain (outside the CDR3, taken from reference TRBV28 and TRBJ2-7): DVKVTQSSRYLVKRTGEKVFLECVQDMDHENMFWYRQDPGLGLRLIYFSYDVKMKEKGDIPEGYSVSREKKERFSLILESASTNQTSMYLCASSSGYYEQYFGPGTRLTVT.